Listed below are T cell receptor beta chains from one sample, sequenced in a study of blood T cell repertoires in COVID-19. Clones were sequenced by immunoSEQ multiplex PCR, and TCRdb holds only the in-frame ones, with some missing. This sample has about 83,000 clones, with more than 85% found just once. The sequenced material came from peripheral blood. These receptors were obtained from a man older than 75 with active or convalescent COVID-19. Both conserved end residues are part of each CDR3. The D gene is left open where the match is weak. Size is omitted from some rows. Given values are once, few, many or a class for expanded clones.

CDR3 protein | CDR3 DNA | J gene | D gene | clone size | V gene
CASRDTQFLYYGYTF | TGTGCCAGCAGGGACACCCAATTCTTATACTATGGCTACACCTTC | TRBJ1-2 | . | . | TRBV6-5
CASSIAASGTQETQYF | TGTGCCAGTAGTATAGCGGCTAGCGGGACACAAGAGACCCAGTACTTC | TRBJ2-5 | TRBD2 | . | TRBV19
CASSIDRATEAFF | TGTGCCAGCAGCATAGACAGGGCCACTGAAGCTTTCTTT | TRBJ1-1 | TRBD1 | . | TRBV6-4
CASSIGRQGLAKNIQYF | TGTGCCAGTAGTATCGGTCGACAGGGGCTAGCCAAAAACATTCAGTACTTC | TRBJ2-4 | TRBD1 | once | TRBV19
CASSEFQGAWNSPLHF | TGTGCCAGCAGTGAATTCCAGGGGGCATGGAATTCACCCCTCCACTTT | TRBJ1-6 | TRBD1 | . | TRBV6-1
CATSVRGREGYNEQFF | TGTGCCACCAGTGTACGAGGGCGGGAGGGCTACAATGAGCAGTTCTTC | TRBJ2-1 | TRBD2 | . | TRBV24-1
CASSFQGIWQPQHF | TGTGCCAGCAGCTTCCAGGGAATCTGGCAGCCCCAGCATTTT | TRBJ1-5 | . | . | TRBV7-8
CASSFRKNQPQHF | TGTGCCAGCAGTTTCAGGAAAAATCAGCCCCAGCATTTT | TRBJ1-5 | . | . | TRBV28
CASSLTGEGIQYF | TGTGCCAGCAGCCTAACAGGGGAAGGCATTCAGTACTTC | TRBJ2-4 | TRBD1 | . | TRBV3-1/TRBV3-2
CATSGPTPNQETQYF | TGTGCCACCAGTGGCCCGACACCGAACCAAGAGACCCAGTACTTC | TRBJ2-5 | . | . | TRBV24-1
CASSDIRGFTEKLFF | TGTGCCAGCAGCGACATTAGGGGGTTTACTGAAAAACTGTTTTTT | TRBJ1-4 | . | . | TRBV6-5
CASKTGGLGYGYTF | TGTGCCAGCAAGACAGGGGGCCTAGGGTATGGCTACACCTTC | TRBJ1-2 | TRBD1 | . | TRBV6-5
CASSQDRAFGHGYTF | TGCGCCAGCAGCCAGGACAGGGCTTTTGGACATGGCTACACCTTC | TRBJ1-2 | TRBD1 | once | TRBV10-1
CASSLQTTGVGELFF | TGTGCCAGCAGCCTCCAAACTACAGGGGTCGGGGAGCTGTTTTTT | TRBJ2-2 | TRBD1 | few | TRBV11-1
CASSLAAEPVDTQYF | TGTGCCAGCAGCTTAGCGGCGGAGCCGGTGGATACGCAGTATTTT | TRBJ2-3 | . | . | TRBV7-8
CASSLDRMRPSYNEQFF | TGTGCCAGCAGCCTCGACAGGATGAGACCCTCCTACAATGAGCAGTTCTTC | TRBJ2-1 | . | . | TRBV3-1/TRBV3-2
CASSSGATYNEQFF | TGTGCCAGCAGTTCCGGAGCTACCTACAATGAGCAGTTCTTC | TRBJ2-1 | . | . | TRBV28
CATRPRSSSYNEQFF | TGTGCCACCCGCCCGCGGTCAAGCTCCTACAATGAGCAGTTCTTC | TRBJ2-1 | . | . | TRBV6-6
CASSVATSGRRNEQFF | TGTGCCAGCAGCGTAGCTACGAGCGGGAGAAGAAATGAGCAGTTCTTC | TRBJ2-1 | TRBD2 | . | TRBV9
CASSIEEGFGVNEQFF | TGTGCCAGTAGTATAGAAGAGGGTTTCGGGGTCAATGAGCAGTTCTTC | TRBJ2-1 | . | . | TRBV19
CASSTGTGADTDTQYF | TGTGCCAGCAGCACTGGGACAGGGGCCGACACAGATACGCAGTATTTT | TRBJ2-3 | TRBD1 | . | TRBV5-8
CSASSLGQILGGYTF | TGCAGTGCTAGTAGTTTGGGACAGATTCTCGGCGGCTACACCTTC | TRBJ1-2 | TRBD1 | . | TRBV20-1
CASSPRLAGASETQYF | TGTGCCAGCAGCCCGAGACTAGCGGGGGCGTCGGAGACCCAGTACTTC | TRBJ2-5 | TRBD2 | . | TRBV7-2
CASSPSGGANTGELFF | TGTGCCAGCTCACCAAGCGGGGGGGCGAACACCGGGGAGCTGTTTTTT | TRBJ2-2 | TRBD2 | . | TRBV18
CASSENGRGYTF | TGCGCCAGCAGTGAGAATGGGCGCGGCTACACCTTC | TRBJ1-2 | . | . | TRBV10-1
CASSVRGGLNTGELFF | TGTGCCAGCAGCGTACGGGGGGGCCTGAACACCGGGGAGCTGTTTTTT | TRBJ2-2 | TRBD2 | . | TRBV9
CASSDRGTNYNSPLHF | TGTGCCAGCAGTGATAGGGGCACAAACTATAATTCACCCCTCCACTTT | TRBJ1-6 | . | . | TRBV2
CASSEFRNEQFF | TGTGCCAGCAGTGAATTTAGAAATGAGCAGTTCTTC | TRBJ2-1 | . | few | TRBV2
CASSQDLNQPQHF | TGTGCCAGCAGCCAAGATCTGAATCAGCCCCAGCATTTT | TRBJ1-5 | . | few | TRBV3-1/TRBV3-2
CASSTGASSYNSPLHF | TGTGCCAGCAGCACAGGGGCGAGCTCCTATAATTCACCCCTCCACTTT | TRBJ1-6 | TRBD1 | . | TRBV5-4
CASSRGIAGGRLGETQYF | TGTGCCAGTAGTCGTGGGATAGCGGGAGGTCGACTAGGAGAGACCCAGTACTTC | TRBJ2-5 | TRBD2 | . | TRBV19
CASSFSGAANEKLFF | TGTGCCAGCAGCTTCTCAGGGGCAGCTAATGAAAAACTGTTTTTT | TRBJ1-4 | . | once | TRBV9
CASSFSGRVRGTDTQYF | TGCGCCAGCAGCTTTAGCGGGAGGGTGAGGGGCACAGATACGCAGTATTTT | TRBJ2-3 | TRBD2 | . | TRBV5-1
CASRGTSNTGELFF | TGTGCCAGCAGGGGGACTTCGAACACCGGGGAGCTGTTTTTT | TRBJ2-2 | . | . | TRBV2
CASRRDGGSYNEQFF | TGTGCCAGCAGACGTGACGGGGGTTCGTACAATGAGCAGTTCTTC | TRBJ2-1 | . | . | TRBV27
CASSLGQVTSVETQYF | TGCGCCAGCAGCTTGGGACAGGTTACCTCCGTGGAGACCCAGTACTTC | TRBJ2-5 | . | . | TRBV5-1
CAWSVARGSNEKLFF | TGTGCCTGGAGTGTAGCCAGGGGCTCTAATGAAAAACTGTTTTTT | TRBJ1-4 | . | . | TRBV30
CASSTGGLPQITQYF | TGTGCCAGTAGCACGGGGGGTCTTCCACAGATTACGCAGTATTTT | TRBJ2-3 | TRBD2 | once | TRBV19
CASSPYDRGSTDTQYF | TGCGCCAGCAGCCCATATGACAGGGGTAGCACAGATACGCAGTATTTT | TRBJ2-3 | TRBD1 | . | TRBV5-1
CRAGQGNGYTF | TGCAGGGCAGGACAGGGGAATGGCTACACCTTC | TRBJ1-2 | TRBD1 | . | TRBV20-1
CASSYSTGELFF | TGTGCCAGCAGCTACTCCACCGGGGAGCTGTTTTTT | TRBJ2-2 | . | . | TRBV3-1/TRBV3-2
CASGFSVIGTQYF | TGTGCTAGTGGTTTTAGCGTGATCGGGACCCAGTACTTC | TRBJ2-5 | . | . | TRBV12-5
CASSLFPSGGTSTDTQYF | TGCGCCAGCAGCTTGTTTCCTAGCGGGGGGACTAGCACAGATACGCAGTATTTT | TRBJ2-3 | TRBD2 | . | TRBV5-1
CASSYSRQGSNQPQHF | TGTGCCAGCAGTTACTCCCGACAGGGCAGCAATCAGCCCCAGCATTTT | TRBJ1-5 | TRBD1 | once | TRBV6-6
CASSLRQNQPQHF | TGTGCCAGCAGTTTGAGGCAGAATCAGCCCCAGCATTTT | TRBJ1-5 | . | . | TRBV28
CASSQDSDGYTF | TGTGCCAGCAGCCAAGATAGTGATGGCTACACCTTC | TRBJ1-2 | . | . | TRBV3-1/TRBV3-2
CASSPETVPDSPLHF | TGCGCCAGCAGCCCGGAGACAGTGCCCGATTCACCCCTCCACTTT | TRBJ1-6 | . | once | TRBV5-1
CASSARGAQETQYF | TGTGCCAGCAGCGCCCGCGGGGCCCAAGAGACCCAGTACTTC | TRBJ2-5 | . | . | TRBV11-3